This T cell receptor beta chain was captured by sequencing in a study of CD8 T cells in ankylosing spondylitis. Findings of the study overall: The study looked at matched synovial fluid samples from ankylosing spondylitis patients. Disease-linked clones were reported to be significantly enriched there. Characteristic of ankylosing spondylitis blood, it appeared, was a TCR beta motif comprising about eight highly homologous variants. Earlier reports found some motif variants in synovial fluid and blood in reactive arthritis.

On this clonotype: Its antigen is undetermined.

Losses at the gene ends were 3 bases for V and 5 bases for J; bases not matched to a gene: 12. The CDR3 runs 17 residues. CDR1 is SGHTA and CDR2 is FQGNSA in the germline V gene. Preparation of TCR beta libraries was done by quantitative 5'-RACE with molecular barcodes. In TCRdb, the 5' RACE reads were re-called with MiXCR into one record per CDR3 protein. The sample carries fewer than 400,000 distinct CDR3 sequences, around 15% recorded once. This receptor was obtained from a male donor with ankylosing spondylitis or in good health (not recorded which). The specimen sequenced was blood, either unsorted or a sorted T cell fraction (not recorded which). The chain joins TRBV7-2 to TRBJ2-2; 7 positions agree with TRBD1. CDR3 residues: CASSFRVPDRETGELFF. The CDR3 coding sequence is TGTGCCAGCAGCTTCCGGGTGCCTGACAGGGAGACCGGGGAGCTGTTTTTT.